The T cell receptor (beta chain) under discussion was sequenced for a study of blood T cell repertoires in COVID-19. Germline CDR1 is MNHEY and CDR2 is SVGEGT. Trimming left V 5 bases short and J 5 bases short, with 15 bases between. The CDR3 extends over 14 amino acids. Method: immunoSEQ multiplex PCR; TCRdb's copy keeps in-frame clones and lacks some. Of about 200,000 clones in the sample, around 90% were seen once. The chain has TRBV6-2 or TRBV6-3 and TRBJ1-2, with D tentatively TRBD1 (6 bases). This clonotype was sampled from a woman aged 30 to 39 who had recovered from COVID-19. Sequencing was carried out using PBMCs or T cells enriched from blood (not recorded which). CDR3 sequence (DNA): TGTGCCAGCAGTCTTCCGACAGGATCATATGGCTACACCTTC. This gives the protein CASSLPTGSYGYTF.